This entry lists 22 T cell receptor beta chains sequenced from one sample in a study of cytotoxic CD8 clonotypes in ibrutinib-treated CLL. Here immunoSEQ multiplex PCR was the method, and the copy in TCRdb shows in-frame clones only, minus some. The sample has approximately 340,000 clones; about 61% are singletons. This sample comprised PBMCs, obtained after 36 months of ibrutinib treatment. The receptors here all came from a human donor with chronic lymphocytic leukemia.

The CDR3 coding sequence is TGTGCCAGCAGCTTATTGGGACTAGCAGATACGCAGTATTTT. Residues: CASSLLGLADTQYF. The chain has TRBV11-2 and TRBJ2-3; TRBD2 matches 8 bases. CDR3 size: 14 residues. CDR1 SGHAT and CDR2 FQNNGV come from the germline V gene. The V segment lost 2 bases and the J segment 4 bases; nucleotides outside the gene matches: 2.

This clone was detected a few times. V is TRBV5-4 and J is TRBJ2-5; weak D call: TRBD2 (7 bases). Germline CDR1 and CDR2: SGHNT and YYREEE (reference sequence). The V end was cut by 0 bases, the J end by 1 base, with 10 bases between. The CDR3 loop spans 15 amino acids. CDR3 in amino acids: CASSLAGGLQETQYF. The CDR3 DNA sequence: TGTGCCAGCAGCTTGGCCGGGGGGCTCCAAGAGACCCAGTACTTC.

The V call is TRBV29-1, the J call TRBJ1-1; D unresolved. The length of the CDR3 is 15 residues. Per germline, CDR1 SQVTM and CDR2 ANQGSEA. Between the trimmed V and J ends, which lost 0 bases and 11 bases, there was a span of 22 bases. Written as DNA, the CDR3 is TGCAGCGTTGAAGATCCCAGACGGCAGGATAATCGGGCTTTCTTT. Its protein product is CSVEDPRRQDNRAFF. Using reference TRBV29-1 and TRBJ1-1 for the parts outside the CDR3, the full variable domain is SAVISQKPSRDICQRGTSLTIQCQVDSQVTMMFWYRQQPGQSLTLIATANQGSEATYESGFVIDKFPISRPNLTFSTLTVSNMSPEDSSIYLCSVEDPRRQDNRAFFGQGTRLTVV.

The chain recombines TRBV2 with TRBJ2-3; 8 bases are a match to TRBD2. This CDR3 region has 16 residues. CDR1 is SNHLY and CDR2 is FYNNEI in the germline V gene. The trim removed 7 bases at V and 4 bases at J, leaving 13 bases unmatched. CDR3 sequence reads: CASNRNSGKKADTQYF. The CDR3 coding sequence is TGTGCCAGCAATCGTAATAGCGGGAAAAAGGCAGATACGCAGTATTTT.

Only a few counts were recorded for this clone. This sequence joins TRBV28 and TRBJ2-7; 11 bases are a match to TRBD2. The CDR3 runs to 14 residues. Losses at the gene ends were 5 bases for V and 7 bases for J; bases not matched to a gene: 7. Germline values: CDR1 MDHEN, CDR2 SYDVKM. CDR3 coding DNA: TGTGCCAGCAGTCGTTTAGCGGGAGGGGGGGAGCAGTACTTC. Encoded protein: CASSRLAGGGEQYF.

DNA of the CDR3: TGCAGCGTACGGATAGACAGGGTCTTTGAGACCCAGTACTTC. Its protein is CSVRIDRVFETQYF. V is TRBV29-1 and J is TRBJ2-5, with 7 bases lining up with TRBD1. The V and J ends lost 6 bases and 5 bases, in that order; junction bases with no gene match: 12. The CDR3 has 14 residues. Germline V CDR1 and CDR2: SQVTM, ANQGSEA.

The rearrangement uses TRBV9 and TRBJ2-1; the D gene is possibly TRBD2 (5 bases). Germline V gene sequence: CDR1 SGDLS, CDR2 YYNGEE. With 1 base removed from V and 0 bases from J, the gap between germline ends came to 8 bases. The CDR3 consists of 15 residues. The CDR3 region is CASSVLGSSYNEQFF. The DNA for the CDR3 is TGTGCCAGCAGCGTATTGGGGAGCTCCTACAATGAGCAGTTCTTC.

The chain has TRBV18 and TRBJ1-6; 11 nucleotides match TRBD1. Germline CDR1 and CDR2: KGHSH and LQKENI. V shed 6 bases and J 8 bases; nucleotides not matched to a gene: 6. The CDR3 sequence is 15 residues long. The DNA of the CDR3 is TGTGCCAGCTCTCCCTGGGGACAGGGGGATTCACCCCTCCACTTT. Its protein is CASSPWGQGDSPLHF. Full variable domain (remainder filled in from reference TRBV18 and TRBJ1-6): NAGVMQNPRHLVRRRGQEARLRCSPMKGHSHVYWYRQLPEEGLKFMVYLQKENIIDESGMPKERFSAEFPKEGPSILRIQQVVRGDSAAYFCASSPWGQGDSPLHFGNGTRLTVT.

This chain links TRBV7-9 with TRBJ2-7, with D possibly called TRBD1 or TRBD2 (5 bases each). Germline lookup yields CDR1 SEHNR and CDR2 FQNEAQ (reference sequence). The CDR3 has 14 amino acids. Trimming took off 0 bases at V and 5 bases at J, with 11 bases between the two ends. DNA for the CDR3: TGTGCCAGCAGCTTAGCCGGGACCCCCGACGAGCAGTACTTC. This sequence encodes CASSLAGTPDEQYF.

The chain employs TRBV5-4 and TRBJ1-6; tentative D call: TRBD1 (5 bases). CDR1 is SGHNT, CDR2 YYREEE, per germline (reference sequence). Trimming left V 4 bases short and J 8 bases short, with 19 bases between. This CDR3 region has 16 residues. CDR3 DNA: TGTGCCAGCAGCCCCGTCCAGGGAGGTGCGCATTCACCCCTCCACTTT. Translation: CASSPVQGGAHSPLHF.

In its sample, this clone was seen a few times. The chain recombines TRBV9 with TRBJ1-2, with 9 positions matching TRBD1. V gave up 3 bases and J gave up 0 bases; unmatched junction bases: 6. CDR1 is SGDLS and CDR2 is YYNGEE in the germline V gene. The CDR3 is 16 residues long. CDR3 sequence (DNA): TGTGCCAGCAGCGCGACCCGGGACAGGGCTAACTATGGCTACACCTTC. Its protein product is CASSATRDRANYGYTF.

The gene calls are TRBV5-1 and TRBJ2-3; D gene unclear. Per germline, CDR1 SGHRS and CDR2 YFSETQ. This CDR3 has 16 amino acids. Trimming left V 0 bases short and J 2 bases short, with 13 bases between. CDR3 bases: TGCGCCAGCAGCTTGGAACCCGACCTATCCACAGATACGCAGTATTTT. This sequence encodes CASSLEPDLSTDTQYF. Full variable domain (outside the CDR3, taken from reference TRBV5-1 and TRBJ2-3): KAGVTQTPRYLIKTRGQQVTLSCSPISGHRSVSWYQQTPGQGLQFLFEYFSETQRNKGNFPGRFSGRQFSNSRSEMNVSTLELGDSALYLCASSLEPDLSTDTQYFGPGTRLTVL.

This sequence joins TRBV11-2 and TRBJ2-1, with 10 bases matching TRBD2. J gave up 4 bases and V 1 base, and 13 bases lay outside the gene matches. In germline, CDR1 is SGHAT, CDR2 FQNNGV. This CDR3 spans 19 amino acids. CDR3 DNA: TGTGCCAGCAGCTTAGTGTGGCCGAGACTAGCGGGTGGATACAATGAGCAGTTCTTC. It specifies CASSLVWPRLAGGYNEQFF.

A few counts support this clone. CDR3 in DNA: TGTGCCAGCTCTCTAACTTGGGGCGGGGATGAGCAGTTCTTC. Translating gives CASSLTWGGDEQFF. The chain recombines TRBV18 with TRBJ2-1; D is possibly TRBD2 (6 bases). From germline, CDR1 is KGHSH and CDR2 LQKENI. Trimming stripped 6 bases from V and 8 bases from J, with 17 bases between. The CDR3 spans 14 residues.

This clone was counted only a few times. This chain joins TRBV19 and TRBJ1-4; D gene ambiguous. Deletions cut 4 bases from V and 4 bases from J, with 16 bases between. In germline, CDR1 is LNHDA, CDR2 SQIVND (reference sequence). The CDR3 loop spans 16 amino acids. The CDR3 is CASSNQETTFNEKLFF. The CDR3 DNA reads as TGTGCCAGTAGTAACCAAGAGACAACCTTTAATGAAAAACTGTTTTTT.

This chain links TRBV7-2 with TRBJ1-6, with a possible D match to TRBD1 (5 bases). V lost 4 bases and J lost 8, with 15 bases in between. This CDR3 has 15 amino acids. The germline gives CDR1 SGHTA, CDR2 FQGNSA. CDR3 residues: CASSSTTVGYSPLHF. DNA of the CDR3: TGTGCCAGCAGCTCAACGACAGTCGGGTATTCACCCCTCCACTTT.

This clone occurred many times. J is TRBJ1-5 and V is TRBV6-5, with a tentative D call TRBD1 (5 bases). Trimming left V 2 bases short and J 6 bases short, with 11 bases between. The germline CDR1 and CDR2 sequences are MNHEY and SVGAGI. The CDR3 is made up of 14 amino acids. In nucleotides, the CDR3 is TGTGCCAGCAGTTACACGGGGGGAGGTCAGCCCCAGCATTTT. Translation gives CASSYTGGGQPQHF.

The gene calls are TRBV25-1 and TRBJ2-1; the match to TRBD2 covers 10 bases. This CDR3 region has 16 residues. With V trimmed by 3 bases and J by 8 bases, 10 bases remained unmatched. Germline CDR1 reads MGHDK; CDR2 reads SYGVNS. CDR3: CASSDPSGGAIYEQFF. The CDR3 DNA is TGTGCCAGCAGTGACCCCAGCGGGGGGGCCATCTATGAGCAGTTCTTC. Full variable domain (outside the CDR3, taken from reference TRBV25-1 and TRBJ2-1): EADIYQTPRYLVIGTGKKITLECSQTMGHDKMYWYQQDPGMELHLIHYSYGVNSTEKGDLSSESTVSRIRTEHFPLTLESARPSHTSQYLCASSDPSGGAIYEQFFGPGTRLTVL.

This clone was detected a few times. This chain connects TRBV20-1 to TRBJ2-5; 10 bases line up with TRBD1. V was pared by 5 bases and J by 9 bases, with 0 bases of the junction left unmatched. Germline values: CDR1 DFQATT, CDR2 SNEGSKA (reference sequence). This CDR3 is 10 amino acids long. The CDR3 protein is CSAGQGAQYF. The CDR3 coding sequence is TGCAGTGCTGGACAGGGGGCCCAGTACTTC.

This clone has just one count. The rearrangement uses TRBV7-2 and TRBJ2-7, with TRBD2 identical over 9 bases. The germline V gene encodes CDR1 SGHTA and CDR2 FQGNSA. The CDR3 has 14 residues. V lost 6 bases to trimming and J lost 2 bases; unmatched junction nucleotides: 5. This CDR3 is CASSKREAPYEQYF. The CDR3 nucleotides are TGTGCCAGCAGTAAGCGGGAGGCTCCCTACGAGCAGTACTTC.

This clone is a singleton in its sample. The V call is TRBV5-1, the J call TRBJ1-2, with D unresolved. The CDR3 is 13 residues long. In germline, CDR1 is SGHRS, CDR2 YFSETQ. V lost 4 bases, J lost 4 bases, and 11 bases lay in between. Here the CDR3 DNA reads TGCGCCAGCAGCGTTGGGGAGAGCTATGGCTACACCTTC. It is translated as CASSVGESYGYTF.

This chain links TRBV7-9 with TRBJ1-5, with 12 bases that match TRBD1. Trimming cost V 5 bases and J 6 bases; bases outside gene matches: 5. This CDR3 is 15 amino acids long. Germline V gene data show CDR1 as SEHNR and CDR2 as FQNEAQ (reference sequence). CDR3 sequence reads: CASSGGQGAGQPQHF. Here the CDR3 DNA reads TGTGCCAGCAGCGGGGGACAGGGGGCAGGTCAGCCCCAGCATTTT.